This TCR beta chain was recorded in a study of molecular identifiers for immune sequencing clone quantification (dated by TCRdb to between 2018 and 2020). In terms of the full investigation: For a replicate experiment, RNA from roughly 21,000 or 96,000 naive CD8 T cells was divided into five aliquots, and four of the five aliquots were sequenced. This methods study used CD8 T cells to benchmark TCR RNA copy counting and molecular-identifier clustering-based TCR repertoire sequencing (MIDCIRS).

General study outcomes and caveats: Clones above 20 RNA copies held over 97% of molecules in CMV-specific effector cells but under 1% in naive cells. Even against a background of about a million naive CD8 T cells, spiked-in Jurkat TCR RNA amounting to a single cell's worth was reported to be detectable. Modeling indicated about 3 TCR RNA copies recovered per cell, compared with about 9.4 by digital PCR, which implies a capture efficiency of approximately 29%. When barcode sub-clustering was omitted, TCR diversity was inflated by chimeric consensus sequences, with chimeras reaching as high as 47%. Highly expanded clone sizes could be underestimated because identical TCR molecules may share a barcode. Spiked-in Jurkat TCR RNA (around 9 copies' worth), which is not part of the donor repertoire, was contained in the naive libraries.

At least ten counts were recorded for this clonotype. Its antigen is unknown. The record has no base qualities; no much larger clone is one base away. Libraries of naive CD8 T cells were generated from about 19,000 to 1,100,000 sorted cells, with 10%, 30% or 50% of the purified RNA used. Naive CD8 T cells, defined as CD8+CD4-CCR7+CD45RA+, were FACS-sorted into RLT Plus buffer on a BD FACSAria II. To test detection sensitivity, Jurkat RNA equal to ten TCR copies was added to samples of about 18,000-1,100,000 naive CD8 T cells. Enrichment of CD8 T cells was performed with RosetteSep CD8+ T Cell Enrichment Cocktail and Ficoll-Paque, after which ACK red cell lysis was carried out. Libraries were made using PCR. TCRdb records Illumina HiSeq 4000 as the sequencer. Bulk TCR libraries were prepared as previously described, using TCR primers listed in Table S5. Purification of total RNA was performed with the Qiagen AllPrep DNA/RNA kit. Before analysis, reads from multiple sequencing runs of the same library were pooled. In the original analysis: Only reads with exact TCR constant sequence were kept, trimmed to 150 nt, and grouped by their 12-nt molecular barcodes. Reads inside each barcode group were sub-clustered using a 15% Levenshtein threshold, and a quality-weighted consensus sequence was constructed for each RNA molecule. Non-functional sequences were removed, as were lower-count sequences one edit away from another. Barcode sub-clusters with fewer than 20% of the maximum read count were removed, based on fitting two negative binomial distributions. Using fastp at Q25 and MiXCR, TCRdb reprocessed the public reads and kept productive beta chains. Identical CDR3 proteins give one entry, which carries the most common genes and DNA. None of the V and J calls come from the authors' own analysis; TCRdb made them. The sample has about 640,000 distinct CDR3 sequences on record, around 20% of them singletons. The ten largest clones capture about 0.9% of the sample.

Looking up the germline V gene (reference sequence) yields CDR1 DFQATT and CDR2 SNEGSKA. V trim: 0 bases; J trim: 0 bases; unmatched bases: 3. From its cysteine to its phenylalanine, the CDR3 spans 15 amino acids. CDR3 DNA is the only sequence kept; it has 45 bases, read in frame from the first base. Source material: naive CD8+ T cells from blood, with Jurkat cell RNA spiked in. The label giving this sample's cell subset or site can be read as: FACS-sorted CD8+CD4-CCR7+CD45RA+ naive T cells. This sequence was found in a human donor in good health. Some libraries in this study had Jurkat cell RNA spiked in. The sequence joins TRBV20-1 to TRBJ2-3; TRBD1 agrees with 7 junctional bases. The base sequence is TGCAGTGCTAGAGATGACAGGGAGAGCACAGATACGCAGTATTTT. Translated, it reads CSARDDRESTDTQYF.